This TCR beta chain appears in the sequencing data of a study of CD8 T cells in ankylosing spondylitis. Study-wide findings and caveats: Disease-linked clones displayed a CD8+ phenotype and appeared relatively rarely in peripheral blood. Apparently characteristic of ankylosing spondylitis blood was a TCR beta motif (fewer than 10 highly homologous variants). Significant enrichment of disease-linked clones was reported in matched ankylosing spondylitis synovial fluid.

There are a few counts of this clonotype. Its target is unknown. Trimming cost V 0 bases and J 0 bases, with 13 bases left between them. Germline V gene lookup returns CDR1 SGHRS and CDR2 YFSETQ. CDR3 length: 16 amino acids. Quantitative barcoded 5'-RACE was used to prepare TCR beta libraries. One entry per CDR3 protein results from TCRdb running MiXCR on the 5' RACE reads. The table has about 360,000 distinct CDR3 sequences, 20% to 25% seen once. The origin of this receptor is a male donor with ankylosing spondylitis or in good health (not recorded which). J is TRBJ2-7 and V is TRBV5-1; TRBD1 might be the D (5 bases). What was sequenced was blood, either unsorted or a sorted T cell fraction (not recorded which). The CDR3 region is CASSLGGRDYSYEQYF. The CDR3 nucleotides read TGCGCCAGCAGCTTGGGAGGCAGGGATTACTCCTACGAGCAGTACTTC.